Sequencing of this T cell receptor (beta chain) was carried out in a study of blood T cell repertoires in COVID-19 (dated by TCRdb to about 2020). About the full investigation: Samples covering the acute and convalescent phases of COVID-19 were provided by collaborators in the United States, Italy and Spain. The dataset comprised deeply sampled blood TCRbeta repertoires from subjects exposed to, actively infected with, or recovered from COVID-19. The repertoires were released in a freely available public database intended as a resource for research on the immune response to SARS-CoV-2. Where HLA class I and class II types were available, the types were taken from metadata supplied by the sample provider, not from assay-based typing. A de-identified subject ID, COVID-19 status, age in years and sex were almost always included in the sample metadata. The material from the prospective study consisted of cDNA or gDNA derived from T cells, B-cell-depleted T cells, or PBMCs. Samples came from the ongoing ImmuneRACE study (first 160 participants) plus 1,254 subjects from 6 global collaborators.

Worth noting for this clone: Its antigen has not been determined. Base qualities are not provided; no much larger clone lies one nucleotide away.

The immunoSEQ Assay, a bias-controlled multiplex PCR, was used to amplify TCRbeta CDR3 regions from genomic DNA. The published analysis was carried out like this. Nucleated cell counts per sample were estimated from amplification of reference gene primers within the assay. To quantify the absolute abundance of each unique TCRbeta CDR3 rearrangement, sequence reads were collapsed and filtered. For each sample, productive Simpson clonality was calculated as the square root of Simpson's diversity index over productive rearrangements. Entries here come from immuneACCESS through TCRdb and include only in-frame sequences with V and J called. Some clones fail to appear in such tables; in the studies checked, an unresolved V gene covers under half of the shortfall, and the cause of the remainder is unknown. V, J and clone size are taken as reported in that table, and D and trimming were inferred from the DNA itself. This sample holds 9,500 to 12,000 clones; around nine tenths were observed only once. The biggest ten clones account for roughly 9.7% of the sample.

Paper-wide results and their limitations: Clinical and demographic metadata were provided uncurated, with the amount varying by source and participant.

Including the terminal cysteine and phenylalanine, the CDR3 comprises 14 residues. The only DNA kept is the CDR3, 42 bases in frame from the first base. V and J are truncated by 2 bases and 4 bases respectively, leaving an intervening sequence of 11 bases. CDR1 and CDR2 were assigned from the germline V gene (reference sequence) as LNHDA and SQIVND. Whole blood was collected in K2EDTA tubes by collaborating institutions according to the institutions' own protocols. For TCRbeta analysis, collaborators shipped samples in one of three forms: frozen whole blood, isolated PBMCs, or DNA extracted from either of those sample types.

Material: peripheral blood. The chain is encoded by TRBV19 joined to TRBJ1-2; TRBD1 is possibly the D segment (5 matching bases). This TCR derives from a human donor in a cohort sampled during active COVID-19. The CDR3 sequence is CASSINDGAYGYTF. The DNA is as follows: TGTGCCAGTAGTATAAATGATGGGGCCTATGGCTACACCTTC.